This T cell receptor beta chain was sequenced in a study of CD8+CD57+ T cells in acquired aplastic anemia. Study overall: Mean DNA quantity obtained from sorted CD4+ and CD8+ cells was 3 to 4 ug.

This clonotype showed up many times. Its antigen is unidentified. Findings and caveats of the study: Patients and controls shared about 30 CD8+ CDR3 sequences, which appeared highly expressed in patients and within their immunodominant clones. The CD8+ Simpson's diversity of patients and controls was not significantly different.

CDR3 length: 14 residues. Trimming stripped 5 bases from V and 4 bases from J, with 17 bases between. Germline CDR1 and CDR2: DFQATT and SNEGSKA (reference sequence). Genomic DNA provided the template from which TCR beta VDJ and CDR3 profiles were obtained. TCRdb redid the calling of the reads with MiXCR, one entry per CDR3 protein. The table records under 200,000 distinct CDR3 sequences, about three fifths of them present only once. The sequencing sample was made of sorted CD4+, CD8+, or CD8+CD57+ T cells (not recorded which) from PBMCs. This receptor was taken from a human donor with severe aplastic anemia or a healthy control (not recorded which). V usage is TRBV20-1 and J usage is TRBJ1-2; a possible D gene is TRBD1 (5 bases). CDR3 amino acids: CSADDSLWGYGYTF. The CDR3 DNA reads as TGCAGTGCTGATGACAGTCTATGGGGCTATGGCTACACCTTC.